This record looks at one T cell receptor (beta chain) sequence and its context. The antigen is undetermined. These data originate in a study of T cell responses to AZD1222 COVID-19 vaccine. V dropped 6 bases and J dropped 7; count of bases not matched to a gene: 7. The germline V gene encodes CDR1 MRHNA and CDR2 SNTAGT. CDR3 size: 14 residues. Study-wide findings and caveats: Females made up more of the donors, who were largely white British, and clonal diversity may have come out too low. Receipt of two AZD1222 doses was followed by a rise in Spike-specific TCR breadth and depth. As reported, nearly half of all spike-specific TCRs target variant regions that are unmutated.

TCRdb's table, derived via immunoSEQ multiplex PCR, lists solely in-frame clones and lacks some. The table includes over 150,000 clones, 92% detected once. The V gene is TRBV6-4, the J gene TRBJ2-1, with 9 bases that match TRBD1. This TCR came from an adult in good health. This material consisted of peripheral blood, taken on day 0 of AZD1222 vaccination. The CDR3 loop reads CASSPGQGGNEQFF. CDR3 bases: TGTGCCAGCAGCCCGGGACAGGGTGGGAATGAGCAGTTCTTC.